This record looks at one T cell receptor (beta chain) sequence and its context. This clone appeared a single time. The antigen it binds to is not known. Qualities for individual bases were not recorded, and no much larger clone is one base off. One collaborating source in Seattle enrolled patients while the patients were actively infected and followed the patients over time throughout the course of disease. Each collaborating institution followed its own protocols to collect whole blood in K2EDTA tubes. For TCRbeta analysis, collaborators shipped samples as frozen whole blood, isolated PBMCs, or DNA extracted from either of those sample types. The immunoSEQ Assay, a bias-controlled multiplex PCR, was used to amplify TCRbeta CDR3 regions from genomic DNA. Per the original workflow: Within the assay, amplification of reference gene primers was used to estimate how many nucleated cells each sample contained. To quantify the absolute abundance of each unique TCRbeta CDR3 rearrangement, sequence reads were collapsed and filtered. For each sample, productive Simpson clonality was calculated as the square root of Simpson's diversity index across productive rearrangements. The immuneACCESS repertoire file appears here via TCRdb, limited to in-frame rearrangements. These files lack a portion of the clones; in checked studies, under half of the deficit traces to unresolved V genes, and the cause of the others is not known. V and J calls and clone size follow that table, whereas D and trimming were derived from the DNA. The sample includes approximately 110,000 clones, with 90% to 95% observed a single time. The ten largest make up 2.1% of the sample.

The data belong to a study of blood T cell repertoires in COVID-19 (dated by TCRdb to the early 2020s). General notes on the study: Samples from collaborators originated in the United States, Italy and Spain and spanned both the acute and convalescent phases of COVID-19. Where HLA class I and class II types were available, the types were taken from metadata supplied by the sample provider, not from assay-based typing. Nearly every sample came with metadata listing a de-identified subject ID, COVID-19 status, age in years and sex. The dataset comprised deeply sampled blood TCRbeta repertoires from subjects exposed to, actively infected with, or recovered from COVID-19. A freely available public database, intended as a resource for researchers studying the immune response to SARS-CoV-2, is where the repertoires were released. The samples were drawn from the first 160 participants of the ongoing ImmuneRACE study and from 1,200 or so subjects provided by 6 global collaborators. The material from the prospective study consisted of cDNA or gDNA derived from T cells, B-cell-depleted T cells, or PBMCs.

Its CDR3 holds 14 amino acids, cysteine through phenylalanine. Only the CDR3 region is kept as DNA, spanning 42 bases read in frame from base 1. Taken from the germline V gene, the CDR1 and CDR2 loops are ENHRY and SYGVKD. V lost 6 bases and J lost 6 bases, and the count of bases not matched to a germline gene is 7. What the study reported, not specific to this receptor: Clinical and demographic metadata were provided uncurated, with the amount varying by source and participant.

The sequence links TRBV10-3 to TRBJ2-1; 8 bases in the junction line up with TRBD2. Sequences were obtained from peripheral blood. This TCR derives from a man aged 50-59 years with COVID-19, enrolled during active disease. The CDR3 protein sequence reads: CAIRAGEKPNEQFF. At the DNA level, the sequence is TGTGCCATCAGAGCGGGAGAGAAACCCAATGAGCAGTTCTTC.